This T cell receptor beta chain emerged from a study of cytomegalovirus exposure and HLA in healthy donors. Comment on this clone: Its antigen remains unknown.

V shed 1 base and J 4 bases; nucleotides not matched to a gene: 10. Germline loops: CDR1 LGHNT, CDR2 FRNRAP. The CDR3 runs to 19 residues. Donors sampled were nominally healthy, though unrecorded immune exposures were likely. Primers: 60 Vbeta forward and 13 Jbeta reverse. Measured with immunoSEQ multiplex PCR; TCRdb has only the in-frame clones, and not every one. The sample carries 150,000 to 200,000 clones, 80% recorded once. Study-level results: A later analysis showed TCR association rates differing by HLA locus, peaking at DRB1 and lowest at HLA-C. There was a cluster of highly shared sequence variants that was likely a sequencing artifact. For TCR beta chains, V- and J-gene trimming was later linked to a missense DCLRE1C variant.

The TCR comes from a man aged 30-40 years in good health and CMV-seropositive. The gene calls are TRBV12-5 and TRBJ2-1; 13 bases are a match to TRBD2. Sequenced sample: PBMCs. The CDR3 nucleotides are TGTGCTAGTGGTTTGGCTCTACTAGCGGGAGGGCAGGGTTACAATGAGCAGTTCTTC. This translates into CASGLALLAGGQGYNEQFF.